This record concerns one TCR beta chain sequence. This PCR relied on a set of 60 Vbeta primers and 13 Jbeta primers. Repertoires were generated with immunoSEQ multiplex PCR, while TCRdb's copy carries only in-frame clones and drops some. The profile shows 25,000 to 30,000 clones, about two thirds of them singletons. Looked up from germline, CDR1 is SGHTA and CDR2 is FQGNSA. This CDR3 is 13 amino acids long. Trimming removed 1 base from V and 8 bases from J; junction bases left unmatched: 4. This specimen comes from a study of cytomegalovirus exposure and HLA in healthy donors. Sequenced input: PBMCs. This chain links TRBV7-2 with TRBJ1-2, with 7 nucleotides matching TRBD1. This sequence originates from a woman aged 50 to 65 in good health and CMV-seronegative. The CDR3 loop reads CASSLGQGWGYTF. CDR3 nucleotides: TGTGCCAGCAGCTTAGGACAGGGCTGGGGCTACACCTTC.